These T cell receptor beta chains were read from a single sample in a study of CD8 T cells in Susac syndrome. TCRdb reanalysed the immunoSEQ multiplex PCR reads using MiXCR and keeps one entry per CDR3 protein. The data contain tens of thousands of distinct CDR3 sequences, 91% of them seen just once; the ten biggest clones take up around 0.49%. Sequencing was carried out using CD8+ T cells from PBMCs. The origin of the receptors is a human donor with multiple sclerosis. Both conserved end residues are part of each CDR3. The D gene is left open where the match is weak. Clone size is shown for a subset of rows, as once, few, many or a class of expanded clone.

v_call	d_call	j_call	clone_size	cdr3_aa	cdr3_nt
TRBV6-5	-	TRBJ2-7	-	CASSYGQGPLYEQYF	TGTGCCAGCAGTTACGGCCAGGGGCCTCTATACGAGCAGTACTTC
TRBV12-3/TRBV12-4	-	TRBJ2-1	-	CASRPMTSFNEQFF	TGTGCCAGCAGGCCTATGACTAGTTTCAATGAGCAGTTCTTC
TRBV11-2	-	TRBJ2-3	-	CASSYRSTDTQYF	TGTGCCAGCAGCTACCGTAGCACAGATACGCAGTATTTT
TRBV20-1	TRBD1	TRBJ1-2	-	CSFTGGKANYGYTF	TGCAGTTTTACAGGGGGTAAAGCTAACTATGGCTACACCTTC
TRBV13	-	TRBJ2-7	once	CASSAQWGRQYF	TGTGCCAGCAGCGCCCAGTGGGGACGGCAGTACTTC
TRBV5-1	-	TRBJ2-7	-	CASSSLEGEYEQYF	TGCGCCAGCAGTTCCCTTGAGGGCGAGTACGAGCAGTACTTC
TRBV9	-	TRBJ2-5	-	CASNAGLGETQYF	TGTGCCAGCAACGCGGGGCTCGGAGAGACCCAGTACTTC
TRBV12-5	TRBD2	TRBJ2-3	once	CAYPELAGPTDTQYF	TGTGCCTACCCCGAACTAGCGGGACCCACAGATACGCAGTATTTT
TRBV2	-	TRBJ1-1	-	CASRRPMNTEAFF	TGTGCCAGCAGAAGGCCTATGAACACTGAAGCTTTCTTT
TRBV4-1	-	TRBJ2-7	-	CASSQARGYEQYF	TGCGCCAGCAGCCAAGCTCGGGGCTACGAGCAGTACTTC
TRBV6-5	TRBD2	TRBJ2-1	-	CASSAWTSGSNEQFF	TGTGCCAGCAGTGCTTGGACTAGCGGGAGTAATGAGCAGTTCTTC
TRBV4-2	-	TRBJ1-1	-	CASSQDSFGTEAFF	TGTGCCAGCAGCCAAGATAGTTTTGGCACTGAAGCTTTCTTT
TRBV7-9	-	TRBJ1-6	-	CASSPLGGFSPLHF	TGTGCCAGCAGCCCATTGGGGGGCTTCTCACCCCTCCACTTT
TRBV12-3/TRBV12-4	TRBD1	TRBJ1-4	once	CASSVTGRGEKLFF	TGTGCCAGCAGCGTGACAGGGCGAGGTGAAAAACTGTTTTTT
TRBV5-4	-	TRBJ2-7	-	CASSPWAGVDEQYF	TGTGCCAGCAGCCCCTGGGCAGGGGTGGACGAGCAGTACTTC
TRBV27	-	TRBJ2-5	-	CASSRRAAQETQYF	TGTGCCAGCAGTCGGAGGGCAGCACAAGAGACCCAGTACTTC
TRBV9	-	TRBJ2-5	-	CASSAFVGPQETQYF	TGTGCCAGCAGCGCGTTTGTGGGCCCCCAAGAGACCCAGTACTTC
TRBV30	TRBD2	TRBJ2-5	-	CAGDLAGMETQYF	TGTGCCGGCGACTTAGCGGGAATGGAGACCCAGTACTTC
TRBV12-3/TRBV12-4	-	TRBJ2-5	-	CASSQGGYETQYF	TGTGCCAGCAGTCAGGGGGGGTACGAGACCCAGTACTTC
TRBV6-5	-	TRBJ2-7	-	CASSYSRTYEQYF	TGTGCCAGCAGTTACTCGAGGACCTACGAGCAGTACTTC
TRBV4-3	-	TRBJ2-1	few	CASSPHRGLPYNEQFF	TGCGCCAGCAGCCCCCATCGGGGACTTCCTTACAATGAGCAGTTCTTC
TRBV6-1	-	TRBJ1-1	once	CASSEAQGSTEAFF	TGTGCCAGCAGTGAAGCGCAGGGGAGCACTGAAGCTTTCTTT
TRBV14	TRBD1	TRBJ1-2	once	CASSQLPRGLEGYTF	TGTGCCAGCAGCCAACTCCCCAGGGGGCTGGAGGGCTACACCTTC
TRBV9	TRBD1	TRBJ2-2	-	CASSATGGIAGELFF	TGTGCCAGCAGCGCGACAGGGGGCATCGCCGGGGAGCTGTTTTTT
TRBV6-2/TRBV6-3	TRBD2	TRBJ2-3	-	CASSYVAGAQYF	TGTGCCAGCAGTTACGTAGCGGGAGCGCAGTATTTT
TRBV19	TRBD1	TRBJ2-7	-	CASSFGQGPYEQYF	TGTGCCAGTAGTTTCGGACAGGGGCCCTACGAGCAGTACTTC
TRBV23-1	TRBD2	TRBJ2-4	-	CASERNGTSGNRYKNIQYF	TGCGCCAGCGAGCGAAACGGGACTAGCGGGAATAGGTACAAAAACATTCAGTACTTC
TRBV4-1	TRBD1	TRBJ1-1	-	CASKGQVLFF	TGCGCCAGCAAAGGACAGGTCCTTTTCTTT
TRBV5-4	-	TRBJ1-4	few	CASSPYGPNEKLFF	TGTGCCAGCAGTCCCTATGGACCTAATGAAAAACTGTTTTTT
TRBV2	-	TRBJ1-2	-	CASSEGSGPYGYTF	TGTGCCAGCAGTGAGGGCAGCGGGCCCTATGGCTACACCTTC
TRBV5-6	-	TRBJ1-4	-	CASPLPLEKDRVFNEKLFF	TGTGCCAGCCCCTTGCCCCTGGAAAAGGACAGAGTCTTTAATGAAAAACTGTTTTTT
TRBV28	-	TRBJ2-1	few	CASSLGGSYNEQFF	TGTGCCAGCAGTTTGGGGGGCTCCTACAATGAGCAGTTCTTC
TRBV19	TRBD2	TRBJ2-1	once	CASSIEGASGSSDEQFF	TGTGCCAGTAGTATAGAGGGAGCTAGCGGGAGTTCCGATGAGCAGTTCTTC
TRBV12-3/TRBV12-4	TRBD1	TRBJ1-5	-	CASSFDRGGTNQPQHF	TGTGCCAGCAGTTTTGACAGGGGTGGGACAAATCAGCCCCAGCATTTT
TRBV11-1	TRBD1	TRBJ1-2	-	CASSQSGTAYGYTF	TGTGCCAGCAGTCAGTCAGGGACAGCATATGGCTACACCTTC
TRBV7-9	-	TRBJ1-3	-	CASSYQDSGNTIYF	TGTGCCAGCAGCTATCAGGACTCTGGAAACACCATATATTTT
TRBV21-1	-	TRBJ1-1	-	CASSRRQPMNTEAFF	TGTGCCAGCAGCCGACGACAGCCCATGAACACTGAAGCTTTCTTT
TRBV27	-	TRBJ2-7	-	CASSFTRDNFYEQYF	TGTGCCAGCAGTTTTACCCGGGACAACTTCTACGAGCAGTACTTC